This T cell receptor beta chain originates from a study of neurological immune-mediated disorders. Study-level points and caveats: The study found the most TCR clonal expansion in HTLV-1-associated myelopathy and the least in multiple sclerosis, below healthy controls.

5'RACE generated cDNA with 10-nucleotide random UMIs. From 15-18 subjects, each sequencing run yielded over 180 million TCR-beta sequences. One entry per CDR3 protein, called by TCRdb with MiXCR from the 5' RACE reads. The sample records about 58,000 distinct CDR3 sequences, 3% to 3.5% being singletons. The CDR3 length is 13 residues. Germline CDR1 is MDHEN and CDR2 is SYDVKM. After removal of 3 bases from V and 15 bases from J, the junction contained 10 bases not matched to a gene. The sample holds many counts of this clonotype. The antigen is unknown. The chain couples TRBV28 to TRBJ1-4, with 7 nucleotides matching TRBD1. Sequenced: PBMCs. The TCR originated in a woman aged 55 to 70 with multiple sclerosis. In DNA form, the CDR3 reads TGTGCCAGCAGTTTGGAGGCCCGGGGACAGTTGTTTTTT. This gives the protein CASSLEARGQLFF.